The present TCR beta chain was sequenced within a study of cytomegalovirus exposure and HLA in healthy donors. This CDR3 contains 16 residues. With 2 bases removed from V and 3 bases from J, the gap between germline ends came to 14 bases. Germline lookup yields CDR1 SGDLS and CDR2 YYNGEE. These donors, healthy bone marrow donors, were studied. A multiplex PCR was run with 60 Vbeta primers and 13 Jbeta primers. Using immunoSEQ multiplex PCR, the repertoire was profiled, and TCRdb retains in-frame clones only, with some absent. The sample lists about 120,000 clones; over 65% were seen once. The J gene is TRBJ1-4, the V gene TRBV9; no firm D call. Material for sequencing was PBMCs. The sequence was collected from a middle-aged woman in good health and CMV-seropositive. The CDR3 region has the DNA TGTGCCAGCAGCGTCGGGTCAGTGGCGTCTAATGAAAAACTGTTTTTT. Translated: CASSVGSVASNEKLFF.